A single sample gave rise to the 27 T cell receptor beta chains below, sequenced in a study of blood T cell repertoires in COVID-19. Profiling relied on immunoSEQ multiplex PCR, and the TCRdb table lists in-frame clones only, not all of them. The sample holds a few hundred thousand clones, 70% to 90% seen once. The sequencing sample was made of PBMCs or T cells enriched from blood (not recorded which). Receptor source: a woman in her fifties or sixties who had recovered from COVID-19.

In its sample, this clone was seen a few times. The V call is TRBV10-1, the J call TRBJ2-1; the match to TRBD1 covers 9 bases. This CDR3 comprises 13 residues. The V gene's germline CDR1 is WNHNN and CDR2 SYGVQD (reference sequence). V lost 5 bases, J lost 9 bases, and 5 bases stayed unmatched. The chain's CDR3 is CASSTTGGGEQFF. The DNA for the CDR3 is TGCGCCAGCAGTACAACAGGGGGCGGTGAGCAGTTCTTC.

On this clone: Other DNA variants within this sample encode the same CDR3. The chain carries TRBV2 and TRBJ1-2; D is perhaps TRBD1 (6 bases). The CDR3 extends over 14 amino acids. The V end was cut by 5 bases, the J end by 2 bases, with 12 bases between. The germline CDR1 and CDR2 sequences are SNHLY and FYNNEI. The CDR3 bases are TGTGCCAGCAGTCCCGGAACAGGGAACTATGGCTACACCTTC. Protein sequence: CASSPGTGNYGYTF.

This clone was seen once. V gene TRBV21-1 combines with J gene TRBJ1-2; TRBD1, as called in the table, went unchecked against the DNA. TRBV21-1 represents a pseudogene. The CDR3 consists of 16 residues. CDR3 nucleotides: TGTGCCAGCAGCACTTCCCCGGGACAGGGGAGCTATGGCTACACCTTC. Its translation is CASSTSPGQGSYGYTF.

The chain couples TRBV28 to TRBJ2-4; D is perhaps TRBD2 (6 bases). V was pared by 4 bases and J by 1 base, with 11 bases between. This CDR3 region has 15 residues. Per germline, CDR1 MDHEN and CDR2 SYDVKM. The CDR3 is CASSSGETAKNIQYF. CDR3 in DNA: TGTGCCAGCAGTTCGGGGGAAACGGCCAAAAACATTCAGTACTTC. The full variable domain, rest sourced from reference TRBV28 and TRBJ2-4, is DVKVTQSSRYLVKRTGEKVFLECVQDMDHENMFWYRQDPGLGLRLIYFSYDVKMKEKGDIPEGYSVSREKKERFSLILESASTNQTSMYLCASSSGETAKNIQYFGAGTRLSVL.

The chain is built from TRBV7-8 and TRBJ2-7; 7 bases match TRBD1. CDR3 length: 14 residues. Germline assignment: CDR1 SGHVS and CDR2 FQNEAQ. J was trimmed by 2 bases and V by 1 base; bases with no gene match: 2. CDR3 DNA: TGTGCCAGCAGCTTAGATCAGGGGGCCTACGAGCAGTACTTC. This gives the protein CASSLDQGAYEQYF.

The genes are TRBV27 and TRBJ2-5; 9 nucleotides align to TRBD2. Germline V gene sequence: CDR1 MNHEY, CDR2 SMNVEV (reference sequence). The CDR3 is 15 amino acids. The ends lost 4 bases at V and 6 bases at J; junction bases unmatched: 9. The CDR3, as DNA: TGTGCCAGCAGTTCTCTCAGCGGGGGGCGCAAGACCCAGTACTTC. As protein: CASSSLSGGRKTQYF.

This clone has just a few counts. The chain recombines TRBV24-1 with TRBJ2-1, with TRBD1 as a possible D gene (5 bases). Germline CDR1 KGHDR, CDR2 SFDVKD. CDR3 size: 15 residues. Trimming cost V 4 bases and J 8 bases, with 17 bases left between them. CDR3: CATSDLQVGRDEQFF. The CDR3, as DNA: TGTGCCACCAGTGACTTACAGGTGGGCCGCGATGAGCAGTTCTTC.

The V gene is TRBV5-4, the J gene TRBJ2-3; possibly TRBD2 for D (5 bases). Germline-derived CDR1 and CDR2 are SGHNT and YYREEE (reference sequence). The V gene lost 4 bases and the J gene lost 2 bases, with 8 bases spanning the gap. The CDR3 spans 13 residues. The CDR3 reads CASSLDFTDTQYF. In DNA form, the CDR3 reads TGTGCCAGCAGCCTGGACTTCACAGATACGCAGTATTTT.

This sequence joins TRBV6-1 and TRBJ2-7, with 15 bases lining up with TRBD2. From germline, CDR1 is MNHNS and CDR2 SASEGT. The V and J ends lost 3 bases and 3 bases, in that order; junction bases with no gene match: 3. The CDR3 contains 16 residues. The CDR3 DNA reads as TGTGCCAGCAGTGAGGGACTAGCGGGGGGTTTCTACGAGCAGTACGTC. It specifies CASSEGLAGGFYEQYV.

This rearrangement joins TRBV24-1 to TRBJ1-2; TRBD1 agrees at 8 bases. Germline assignment: CDR1 KGHDR and CDR2 SFDVKD. V gave up 3 bases and J gave up 4 bases; unmatched junction bases: 3. This CDR3 is built from 14 residues. The CDR3, as DNA: TGTGCCACCAGTGATGGCCAGGGGGCCTATGGCTACACCTTC. This gives the protein CATSDGQGAYGYTF.

CDR3 in DNA: TGTGCCACCAGGCGGGCCCAAACCGGGGAGCTGTTTTTT. Amino acid sequence: CATRRAQTGELFF. The rearrangement joins TRBV6-5 to TRBJ2-2; perhaps TRBD2 as D (5 bases). Germline V gene data show CDR1 as MNHEY and CDR2 as SVGAGI. V was pared by 10 bases and J by 5 bases, with 14 bases between. This CDR3 has 13 residues.

Here the CDR3 reads CSTPRGEGYTF. DNA for the CDR3: TGCAGCACGCCAAGGGGCGAGGGCTACACCTTC. The V gene is TRBV20-1, the J gene TRBJ1-2, with D possibly being TRBD1 (5 bases). The CDR3 spans 11 residues. The germline V gene has CDR1 DFQATT and CDR2 SNEGSKA (reference sequence).

The rearrangement links TRBV15 to TRBJ1-5; 10 nucleotides agree with TRBD1. The length of the CDR3 is 16 residues. After removal of 7 bases from V and 0 bases from J, the junction contained 6 bases not matched to a gene. The germline V gene encodes CDR1 LNHNV and CDR2 YYDKDF (reference sequence). CDR3 in amino acids: CATKGQGIYSNQPQHF. For the CDR3, the DNA is TGTGCCACCAAGGGACAGGGGATATATAGCAATCAGCCCCAGCATTTT.

This chain links TRBV3-1 (or the pseudogene TRBV3-2) with TRBJ2-1; tentatively, D is TRBD1 (5 bases). The length of the CDR3 is 16 residues. V dropped 0 bases and J dropped 1 base, with 10 bases sitting between them. Looked up from germline, CDR1 is LGHDT and CDR2 is YNNKEL (reference sequence). The CDR3, as DNA: TGTGCCAGCAGCCAAGATTTTAGGGGTTCCTACAATGAGCAGTTCTTC. This codes for CASSQDFRGSYNEQFF.

This chain links TRBV20-1 with TRBJ2-3, with TRBD1 matching 8 bases. Germline loops: CDR1 DFQATT, CDR2 SNEGSKA (reference sequence). The CDR3 totals 15 residues. The V segment lost 3 bases and the J segment 1 base; nucleotides outside the gene matches: 6. The CDR3 sequence: CSASDGQGGTDTQYF. The CDR3, as DNA: TGCAGTGCTAGTGACGGACAGGGAGGCACAGATACGCAGTATTTT.

In DNA, the CDR3 is TGTGCCAGCAGTGGGGGGACACGGCCCAATTCACCCCTCCACTTT. Translation gives CASSGGTRPNSPLHF. The chain is built from TRBV2 and TRBJ1-6, with D perhaps TRBD1 (6 bases). There are 15 residues in the CDR3. Germline-derived CDR1 and CDR2 are SNHLY and FYNNEI. Trimming cost V 4 bases and J 7 bases, with 14 bases left between them.

The J gene is TRBJ2-1, the V gene TRBV24-1; D might be TRBD1 (6 bases). Germline V gene sequence: CDR1 KGHDR, CDR2 SFDVKD. Trimming took 2 bases from V and 14 from J, leaving 15 bases between them. The CDR3 covers 13 residues. CDR3: CATSDSQGSKEFF. In DNA form, the CDR3 reads TGTGCCACCAGTGATTCTCAGGGGTCCAAGGAGTTCTTC.

CDR3 in DNA: TGCGCCAGCAGCACCGGACAGGGTAGTTCACCCCTCCACTTT. Encoded protein: CASSTGQGSSPLHF. The rearrangement joins TRBV5-1 to TRBJ1-6; TRBD1 matches 8 bases. V was pared by 4 bases and J by 9 bases, with 6 bases of the junction left unmatched. CDR1 and CDR2 (germline): SGHRS, YFSETQ. CDR3 length: 14 amino acids. The entire variable domain, with the rest obtained from reference TRBV5-1 and TRBJ1-6, is as follows: KAGVTQTPRYLIKTRGQQVTLSCSPISGHRSVSWYQQTPGQGLQFLFEYFSETQRNKGNFPGRFSGRQFSNSRSEMNVSTLELGDSALYLCASSTGQGSSPLHFGNGTRLTVT.

J is TRBJ2-7 and V is TRBV5-1, with TRBD1 matching 7 bases. V trimming: 5 bases; J trimming: 4 bases; junction bases outside the gene matches: 9. Germline assignment: CDR1 SGHRS and CDR2 YFSETQ. The CDR3 sequence is 14 residues long. The CDR3 region is CASRATGNIYEQYF. In nucleotides, the CDR3 is TGCGCCAGCAGGGCGACAGGGAATATTTACGAGCAGTACTTC.

The V gene is TRBV12-5, the J gene TRBJ1-1; 7 positions match TRBD1. The ends lost 1 base at V and 3 bases at J; junction bases unmatched: 8. The CDR3 is 16 residues long. Germline values: CDR1 LGHNT, CDR2 FRNRAP. The CDR3 sequence: CASGLAPGGRYTEAFF. The DNA for the CDR3 is TGTGCTAGTGGTTTGGCACCAGGGGGTAGGTACACTGAAGCTTTCTTT. Filled out from reference TRBV12-5 and TRBJ1-1, the complete variable domain reads DARVTQTPRHKVTEMGQEVTMRCQPILGHNTVFWYRQTMMQGLELLAYFRNRAPLDDSGMPKDRFSAEMPDATLATLKIQPSEPRDSAVYFCASGLAPGGRYTEAFFGQGTRLTVV.

The rearrangement links TRBV7-9 to TRBJ2-1; 14 bases line up with TRBD2. Germline V gene sequence: CDR1 SEHNR, CDR2 FQNEAQ (reference sequence). V shed 5 bases, J shed 6 bases, and the junction held 9 bases outside the gene matches. The CDR3 loop spans 17 amino acids. DNA for the CDR3: TGTGCCAGCAGCAGACCTCCCGGGACTAGCGGGGGCAATGAGCAGTTCTTC. Its protein is CASSRPPGTSGGNEQFF.

The chain carries TRBV28 and TRBJ1-2; D is unresolved. This CDR3 has 14 residues. The V end lost 6 bases, the J end lost 2 bases, and 13 bases lay between the germline ends. From germline, CDR1 is MDHEN and CDR2 SYDVKM. The CDR3, as DNA: TGTGCCAGCAGGAAGTACGGTGTCAACTATGGCTACACCTTC. Its translation: CASRKYGVNYGYTF.

In nucleotides, the CDR3 is TGTGCCACCAGGGACTATTTGTACAATGAGCAGTTCTTC. Amino acids: CATRDYLYNEQFF. The chain combines TRBV24-1 with TRBJ2-1, with a tentative D call TRBD2 (6 bases). Trimming pared 7 bases from V and 4 bases from J, leaving 10 bases between. The CDR3 runs 13 residues. Germline CDR1 reads KGHDR; CDR2 reads SFDVKD.

Remarks on this clone: Other nucleotide sequences in the sample specify the same CDR3. The chain is built from TRBV2 and TRBJ2-3; 7 nucleotides agree with TRBD2. CDR1 and CDR2 from the germline V gene are SNHLY and FYNNEI. Germline trimming cut 7 bases from V and 1 base from J; bases unmatched to any gene: 5. This CDR3 has 14 residues. CDR3 amino acids: CASTRGVGTDTQYF. The CDR3, as DNA: TGTGCCAGCACCCGGGGGGTGGGCACAGATACGCAGTATTTT.

This CDR3 reads CASSSQGQLRNEQFF. DNA for the CDR3: TGTGCCAGCAGCTCACAGGGTCAACTACGCAATGAGCAGTTCTTC. V and J are TRBV7-2 and TRBJ2-1; weak D call: TRBD1 (6 bases). The CDR3 consists of 15 residues. CDR1 and CDR2 (germline): SGHTA, FQGNSA. V lost 4 bases, J lost 6 bases, and 16 bases lay in between.

The rearrangement uses TRBV24-1 and TRBJ1-2, with 8 bases that match TRBD1. V lost 3 bases to trimming and J lost 7 bases; unmatched junction nucleotides: 6. The CDR3 sequence is 14 residues long. Germline values: CDR1 KGHDR, CDR2 SFDVKD. The CDR3 here is CATSDRQGITGYTF. DNA for the CDR3: TGTGCCACCAGTGATCGACAGGGGATTACTGGCTACACCTTC.

J is TRBJ2-4 and V is TRBV2; tentative D call: TRBD2 (6 bases). V gave up 6 bases and J gave up 0 bases, with 9 bases separating them. Per germline, CDR1 SNHLY and CDR2 FYNNEI. This CDR3 has 14 residues. The CDR3 is CASRWDSAKNIQYF. CDR3 nucleotides: TGTGCCAGCAGATGGGACTCAGCCAAAAACATTCAGTACTTC.